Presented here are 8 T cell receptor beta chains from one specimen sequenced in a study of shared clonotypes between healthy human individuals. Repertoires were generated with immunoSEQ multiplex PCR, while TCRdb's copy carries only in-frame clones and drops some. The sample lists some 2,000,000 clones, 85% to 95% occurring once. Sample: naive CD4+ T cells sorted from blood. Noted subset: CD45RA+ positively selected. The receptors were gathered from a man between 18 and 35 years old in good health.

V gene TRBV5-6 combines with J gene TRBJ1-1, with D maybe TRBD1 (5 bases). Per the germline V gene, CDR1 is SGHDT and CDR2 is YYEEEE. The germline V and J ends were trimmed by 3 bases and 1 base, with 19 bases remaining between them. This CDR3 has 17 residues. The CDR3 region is CASSYLDRDVWNTEAFF. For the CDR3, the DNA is TGTGCCAGCAGCTACCTAGACCGGGACGTTTGGAACACTGAAGCTTTCTTT. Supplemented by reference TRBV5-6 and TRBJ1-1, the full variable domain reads DAGVTQSPTHLIKTRGQQVTLRCSPKSGHDTVSWYQQALGQGPQFIFQYYEEEERQRGNFPDRFSGHQFPNYSSELNVNALLLGDSALYLCASSYLDRDVWNTEAFFGQGTRLTVV.

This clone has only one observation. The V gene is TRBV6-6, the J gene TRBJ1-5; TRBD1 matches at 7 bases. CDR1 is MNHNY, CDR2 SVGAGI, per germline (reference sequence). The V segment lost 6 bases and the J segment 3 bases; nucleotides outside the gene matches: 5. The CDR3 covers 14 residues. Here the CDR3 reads CASRPTGINQPQHF. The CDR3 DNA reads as TGTGCCAGCAGACCGACAGGGATCAATCAGCCCCAGCATTTT.

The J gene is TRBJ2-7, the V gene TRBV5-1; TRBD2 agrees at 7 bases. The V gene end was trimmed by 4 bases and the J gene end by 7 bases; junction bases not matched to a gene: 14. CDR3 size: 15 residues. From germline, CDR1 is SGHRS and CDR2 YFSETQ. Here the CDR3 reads CASSNPSGDPQEQYF. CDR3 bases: TGCGCCAGCAGCAACCCTAGCGGAGACCCACAGGAGCAGTACTTC.

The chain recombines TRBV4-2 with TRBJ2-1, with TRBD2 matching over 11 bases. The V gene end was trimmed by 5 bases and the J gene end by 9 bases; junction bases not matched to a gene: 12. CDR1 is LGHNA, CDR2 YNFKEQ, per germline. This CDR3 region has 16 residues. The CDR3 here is CASSGTSGGLRSEQFF. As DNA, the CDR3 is TGTGCCAGCAGCGGGACTAGCGGCGGGTTACGGAGTGAGCAGTTCTTC.

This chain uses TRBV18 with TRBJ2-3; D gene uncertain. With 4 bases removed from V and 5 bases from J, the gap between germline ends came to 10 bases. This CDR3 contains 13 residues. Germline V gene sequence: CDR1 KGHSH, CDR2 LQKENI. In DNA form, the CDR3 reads TGTGCCAGCTCACGTTCGGGTGTAGATACGCAGTATTTT. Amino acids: CASSRSGVDTQYF.

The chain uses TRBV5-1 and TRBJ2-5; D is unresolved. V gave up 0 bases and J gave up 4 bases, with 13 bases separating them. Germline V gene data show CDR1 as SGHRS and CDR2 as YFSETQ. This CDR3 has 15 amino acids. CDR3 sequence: CASSLDPHKLETQYF. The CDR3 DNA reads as TGCGCCAGCAGCTTGGACCCTCATAAGCTAGAGACCCAGTACTTC. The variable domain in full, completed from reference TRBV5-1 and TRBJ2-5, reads KAGVTQTPRYLIKTRGQQVTLSCSPISGHRSVSWYQQTPGQGLQFLFEYFSETQRNKGNFPGRFSGRQFSNSRSEMNVSTLELGDSALYLCASSLDPHKLETQYFGPGTRLLVL.

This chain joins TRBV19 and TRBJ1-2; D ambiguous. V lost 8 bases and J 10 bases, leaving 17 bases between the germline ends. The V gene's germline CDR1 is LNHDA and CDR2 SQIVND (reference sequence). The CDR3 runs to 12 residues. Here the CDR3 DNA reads TGTGCCAGTCTTGCCCCCCCGGACCTCTACACCTTC. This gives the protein CASLAPPDLYTF.

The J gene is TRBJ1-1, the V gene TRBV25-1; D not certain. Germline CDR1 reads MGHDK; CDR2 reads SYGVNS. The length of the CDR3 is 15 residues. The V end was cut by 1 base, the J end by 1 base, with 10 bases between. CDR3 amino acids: CASSELGSPNTEAFF. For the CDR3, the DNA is TGTGCCAGCAGTGAATTGGGCAGCCCGAACACTGAAGCTTTCTTT.